Shown below are 29 T cell receptor beta chains from a single sample sequenced in a study of shared clonotypes between healthy human individuals. TCRdb's table, derived via immunoSEQ multiplex PCR, lists solely in-frame clones and lacks some. The sample carries about 2.4 million clones, 93% recorded once. The specimen was naive CD4+ T cells from PBMCs. Subset indicated: CD45RA+ positively selected. The receptors originated from a man aged 18 to 29 in good health. Some clones in this sample may be carry-over from other donors' samples.

The rearrangement joins TRBV10-1 to TRBJ1-1, with D possibly being TRBD1 (5 bases). Per germline, CDR1 WNHNN and CDR2 SYGVQD (reference sequence). This CDR3 has 14 residues. Between the trimmed V and J ends, which lost 2 bases and 2 bases, there was a span of 9 bases. The CDR3 spells CASSETRVNTEAFF. Here the CDR3 DNA reads TGCGCCAGCAGTGAGACCAGGGTCAACACTGAAGCTTTCTTT.

The genes are TRBV6-6 and TRBJ2-4, with 7 bases aligning to TRBD1. The germline V gene encodes CDR1 MNHNY and CDR2 SVGAGI (reference sequence). Trimming cost V 6 bases and J 6 bases; bases outside gene matches: 11. There are 15 residues in the CDR3. CDR3 in DNA: TGTGCCAGCAGCCCCGGACAGGCATTGTTAAACATTCAGTACTTC. Translated, it gives CASSPGQALLNIQYF.

The chain employs TRBV7-6 and TRBJ2-2; D remains ambiguous. Per the germline V gene, CDR1 is SGHVS and CDR2 is FNYEAQ. V lost 5 bases and J lost 10, with 8 bases in between. This CDR3 comprises 11 residues. The CDR3 is CASSANVELFF. The CDR3 DNA follows: TGTGCCAGCAGCGCGAACGTGGAGCTGTTTTTT.

The genes are TRBV28 and TRBJ2-7, with D unclear. The germline V gene has CDR1 MDHEN and CDR2 SYDVKM. The CDR3 has 14 residues. The V end was cut by 4 bases, the J end by 0 bases, with 10 bases between. This CDR3 is CASSYLKSSYEQYF. For the CDR3, the DNA is TGTGCCAGCAGTTATCTGAAGAGCTCCTACGAGCAGTACTTC.

The chain has TRBV5-4 and TRBJ1-4; D is ambiguous. The CDR3 runs to 14 residues. V was trimmed by 4 bases and J by 8 bases, leaving 15 bases between them. Germline V gives CDR1 SGHNT, CDR2 YYREEE (reference sequence). The DNA of the CDR3 is TGTGCCAGCAGCCCGGGGTCCCGAAGGGAAAAACTGTTTTTT. Residues: CASSPGSRREKLFF.

The rearrangement uses TRBV29-1 and TRBJ2-3; D gene uncertain. Between the trimmed V and J ends, which lost 1 base and 6 bases, there was a span of 8 bases. This CDR3 region has 12 residues. Germline values: CDR1 SQVTM, CDR2 ANQGSEA. The CDR3 sequence: CSVEGPGDTQYF. Here the CDR3 DNA reads TGCAGCGTTGAAGGGCCCGGGGATACGCAGTATTTT.

V and J are TRBV10-3 and TRBJ1-2; D might be TRBD1 (6 bases). The V and J ends lost 5 bases and 3 bases respectively, with 10 bases between them. The CDR3 contains 13 residues. Germline values: CDR1 ENHRY, CDR2 SYGVKD. For the CDR3, the DNA is TGTGCCATCAGTCCAGGGGCAGACTATGGCTACACCTTC. Translating it yields CAISPGADYGYTF.

The chain links TRBV18 to TRBJ2-1, with no clear D. Between the trimmed V and J ends, which lost 0 bases and 2 bases, there was a span of 8 bases. CDR3 length: 15 residues. Germline V gene lookup returns CDR1 KGHSH and CDR2 LQKENI. This CDR3 is CASSPPAAPYNEQFF. CDR3 nucleotides: TGTGCCAGCTCACCACCGGCAGCCCCCTACAATGAGCAGTTCTTC.

The chain employs TRBV10-3 and TRBJ2-5, with TRBD1 matching 7 bases. The germline CDR1 and CDR2 sequences are ENHRY and SYGVKD. The trim removed 2 bases at V and 3 bases at J, leaving 3 bases unmatched. The CDR3 runs 14 residues. The CDR3 nucleotides are TGTGCCATCAGTGAGGGGACAGCTAAAGAGACCCAGTACTTC. Its translation is CAISEGTAKETQYF.

The V call is TRBV2, the J call TRBJ2-6; 8 bases map to TRBD1. The junction had 4 bases not matched to a gene; V was cut back by 3 bases and J by 0 bases. CDR3 length: 17 residues. Looked up from germline, CDR1 is SNHLY and CDR2 is FYNNEI. CDR3 DNA: TGTGCCAGCAGTGACAACAGGGGGTTCTCTGGGGCCAACGTCCTGACTTTC. Protein sequence: CASSDNRGFSGANVLTF.

This sequence joins TRBV10-2 and TRBJ2-1; no firm D call. V shed 7 bases and J shed 8 bases, with 12 bases lying between them. The CDR3 totals 12 residues. Germline V lookup: CDR1 WSHSY, CDR2 SAAADI. CDR3 sequence: CASTKERYEQFF. CDR3 DNA sequence: TGCGCCAGCACCAAAGAGCGTTATGAGCAGTTCTTC.

The CDR3 region is CASSPPGQGGLETQYF. In DNA form, the CDR3 reads TGTGCCAGCTCACCACCAGGACAGGGGGGGTTGGAGACCCAGTACTTC. J is TRBJ2-5 and V is TRBV18; 10 bases align to TRBD1. This CDR3 has 16 amino acids. The V gene end was trimmed by 0 bases and the J gene end by 5 bases; junction bases not matched to a gene: 6. Germline V lookup: CDR1 KGHSH, CDR2 LQKENI.

The chain combines TRBV11-2 with TRBJ2-6; TRBD1 is a possible D gene (6 bases). The CDR3 covers 18 residues. Trimming took 6 bases from V and 1 from J, leaving 19 bases between them. Germline CDR1 reads SGHAT; CDR2 reads FQNNGV. The CDR3 region is CASRAVRQDGSGANVLTF. The CDR3 bases are TGTGCCAGCAGGGCGGTAAGACAGGACGGATCTGGGGCCAACGTCCTGACTTTC.

V gene TRBV30 combines with J gene TRBJ2-7; TRBD1 aligns across 9 bases. V was pared by 5 bases and J by 4 bases, with 6 bases of the junction left unmatched. The CDR3 has 13 amino acids. Looked up from germline, CDR1 is GTSNPN and CDR2 is SVGIG (reference sequence). CDR3 amino acids: CAWSRDREYEQYF. The CDR3 nucleotides are TGTGCCTGGTCCCGGGACAGGGAATACGAGCAGTACTTC.

This chain uses TRBV2 with TRBJ1-1, with D unclear. Germline CDR1 is SNHLY and CDR2 is FYNNEI. Trimming left V 11 bases short and J 4 bases short, with 17 bases between. This CDR3 region has 13 residues. CDR3 loop: CAGSSDEVTEAFF. The CDR3 DNA sequence: TGTGCCGGATCTTCGGATGAGGTCACTGAAGCTTTCTTT. The variable domain in full, with the rest retrieved from reference TRBV2 and TRBJ1-1, is EPEVTQTPSHQVTQMGQEVILRCVPISNHLYFYWYRQILGQKVEFLVSFYNNEISEKSEIFDDQFSVERPDGSNFTLKIRSTKLEDSAMYFCAGSSDEVTEAFFGQGTRLTVV.

The V gene is TRBV7-2, the J gene TRBJ2-7, with 11 bases that match TRBD2. The CDR3 length is 17 residues. Trimming removed 7 bases from V and 2 bases from J; junction bases left unmatched: 13. Germline V CDR1 and CDR2: SGHTA, FQGNSA. CDR3 DNA sequence: TGTGCCAGCACCCTGACTAGCGGGACGTCGGTAACCTACGAGCAGTACTTC. Encoded protein: CASTLTSGTSVTYEQYF.

The CDR3 DNA follows: TGTGCCAGCAGACAAGACGGCAGGGGGCCTAGCTCCTACGAGCAGTACTTC. This codes for CASRQDGRGPSSYEQYF. This chain connects TRBV7-2 to TRBJ2-7; 8 bases fit TRBD1. The germline V gene encodes CDR1 SGHTA and CDR2 FQGNSA. After removal of 6 bases from V and 0 bases from J, the junction contained 13 bases not matched to a gene. This CDR3 comprises 17 residues.

This clone was recorded once. The chain combines TRBV2 with TRBJ2-1; TRBD1 aligns across 7 bases. This CDR3 is 18 amino acids long. The germline CDR1 and CDR2 sequences are SNHLY and FYNNEI. J lost 8 bases, V lost 8 bases, and 24 bases had no gene match. The CDR3 region is CASSIGPPGQAGWDEQFF. The CDR3 DNA follows: TGTGCCAGCTCTATTGGACCTCCTGGACAGGCCGGCTGGGATGAGCAGTTCTTC.

About this clone: The same CDR3 also results from other DNA sequences found in this sample. This rearrangement joins TRBV18 to TRBJ2-7; D possibly corresponds to TRBD1 (5 bases). The germline V gene has CDR1 KGHSH and CDR2 LQKENI. The CDR3 consists of 14 residues. Trimming cost V 2 bases and J 1 base, with 9 bases left between them. The CDR3 region is CASSPGAVSYEQYF. The CDR3 bases are TGTGCCAGCTCACCAGGGGCAGTATCCTACGAGCAGTACTTC.

V usage is TRBV6-5 and J usage is TRBJ2-7; D unresolved. The CDR3 has 14 residues. Germline CDR1 and CDR2: MNHEY and SVGAGI. V lost 6 bases and J 0 bases, leaving 12 bases between the germline ends. CDR3 sequence: CASRTGSFSYEQYF. The CDR3 nucleotides read TGTGCCAGCAGGACGGGCTCTTTCTCCTACGAGCAGTACTTC.

This chain links TRBV7-2 with TRBJ2-2, with a tentative D call TRBD1 (5 bases). The germline gives CDR1 SGHTA, CDR2 FQGNSA. V lost 1 base, J lost 3 bases, and 6 bases lay in between. The length of the CDR3 is 14 residues. The CDR3 is CASSLGTYTGELFF. In DNA form, the CDR3 reads TGTGCCAGCAGCTTAGGGACATACACCGGGGAGCTGTTTTTT. The full variable domain, completed using reference TRBV7-2 and TRBJ2-2, is GAGVSQSPSNKVTEKGKDVELRCDPISGHTALYWYRQSLGQGLEFLIYFQGNSAPDKSGLPSDRFSAERTGGSVSTLTIQRTQQEDSAVYLCASSLGTYTGELFFGEGSRLTVL.

This clone was recorded once. J is TRBJ2-1 and V is TRBV25-1; 7 bases are a match to TRBD2. CDR1 and CDR2 from the germline V gene are MGHDK and SYGVNS. V shed 8 bases, J shed 3 bases, and the junction held 10 bases outside the gene matches. The CDR3 is 15 amino acids. CDR3 coding DNA: TGTGCCAGCGGACTAGTTGGGGTAGGCTACAATGAGCAGTTCTTC. This translates into CASGLVGVGYNEQFF.

CDR3 in amino acids: CASRPGQGGSYGYTF. As DNA, the CDR3 is TGTGCCAGCAGGCCAGGACAGGGCGGCTCATATGGCTACACCTTC. The chain combines TRBV28 with TRBJ1-2; 8 positions agree with TRBD1. CDR1 MDHEN and CDR2 SYDVKM come from the germline V gene. This CDR3 is built from 15 residues. V gave up 6 bases and J gave up 5 bases; unmatched junction bases: 11.

V gene TRBV5-4 combines with J gene TRBJ2-3, with D possibly matching TRBD2 (5 bases). V was pared by 4 bases and J by 2 bases, with 17 bases between. This CDR3 contains 16 residues. Looked up from germline, CDR1 is SGHNT and CDR2 is YYREEE (reference sequence). CDR3 sequence reads: CASSTGKQIVTDTQYF. The CDR3 DNA reads as TGTGCCAGCAGCACCGGGAAACAGATTGTCACAGATACGCAGTATTTT.

This chain uses TRBV5-8 with TRBJ2-2; D is ambiguous. The ends were cut back, 4 bases at V and 1 base at J, with 8 bases in the middle. Germline V lookup: CDR1 SGHTS, CDR2 YDEGEE. CDR3 length equals 14 residues. CDR3 DNA sequence: TGTGCCAGCAGCGACCACGGGAACACCGGGGAGCTGTTTTTT. Its translation is CASSDHGNTGELFF.

The chain links TRBV6-1 to TRBJ1-4; possible D gene TRBD1, 5 bases. V was shortened by 2 bases and J by 3 bases, with 7 bases between the two germline ends. Germline CDR1 is MNHNS and CDR2 is SASEGT. The CDR3 loop spans 14 amino acids. DNA for the CDR3: TGTGCCAGCAGTGAATCCAGGGCTAATGAAAAACTGTTTTTT. Encoded protein: CASSESRANEKLFF.

The rearrangement links TRBV7-3 to TRBJ1-5; D gene ambiguous. In germline, CDR1 is SGHTA, CDR2 FQGTGA. The CDR3 sequence is 13 residues long. V was cut by 0 bases and J by 7 bases, with 7 bases left in between. CDR3: CASSLTPNQPQHF. For the CDR3, the DNA is TGTGCCAGCAGCTTAACCCCGAACCAGCCCCAGCATTTT.

The rearrangement uses TRBV20-1 and TRBJ1-1, with unresolved D. Germline V gives CDR1 DFQATT, CDR2 SNEGSKA (reference sequence). Trimming took off 1 base at V and 10 bases at J, with 10 bases between the two ends. The CDR3 consists of 11 residues. The CDR3 loop is CSARGAVRAFF. In DNA form, the CDR3 reads TGCAGTGCTAGAGGGGCGGTTAGAGCTTTCTTT.

The chain links TRBV11-3 to TRBJ2-3; D is unresolved. CDR1 SGHNT and CDR2 YENEEA come from the germline V gene. V dropped 3 bases and J dropped 2 bases, with 3 bases sitting between them. CDR3 length equals 12 residues. CDR3 sequence: CASSFFTDTQYF. The CDR3 DNA reads TGTGCCAGCAGCTTTTTCACAGATACGCAGTATTTT.